One sample yielded the 2 T cell receptor beta chains listed below, sequenced in a study of regulatory T cells in long-lasting Graves disease. Time point specified: newly diagnosed GD, antithyroid drugs for less than 3 months. From PBMCs, RNA was extracted and then used to make the TCR library. CDR3-region Arm-PCR and iRepertoire HTBI primers produced the TCR beta libraries. Each CDR3 protein gets one entry after TCRdb re-called the multiplex PCR reads with MiXCR. The repertoire holds approximately 350,000 distinct CDR3 sequences, with 16% as singletons. These data were also reused for a study on T cells in Graves' hyperthyroidism and ophthalmopathy.

Source: peripheral blood mononuclear cells (PBMCs), taken at new diagnosis, from a patient treated with antithyroid drugs. These receptors all come from a man aged 35-49 years with Graves disease.

This clonotype was seen at least ten times. This rearrangement joins TRBV5-1 to TRBJ2-3; no clear D. The length of the CDR3 is 15 residues. Between the trimmed V and J ends, which lost 4 bases and 0 bases, there was a span of 12 bases. Per germline, CDR1 SGHRS and CDR2 YFSETQ. CDR3 region: CASSLGRPSTDTQYF. CDR3 nucleotide sequence: TGCGCCAGCAGCCTGGGTAGACCTAGCACAGATACGCAGTATTTT.

In regard to this clonotype: One base away lies a much larger clone, so this may be a sequencing read error. The chain combines TRBV29-1 with TRBJ2-5; TRBD1 matches 8 bases. The DNA end lines up better with TRBJ2-7; the J call may be wrong. Germline CDR1 SQVTM, CDR2 ANQGSEA. This CDR3 region has 13 residues. The CDR3 loop reads CRVESGGWNEQYF. CDR3 nucleotides: TGCCGCGTTGAGTCAGGGGGCTGGAACGAGCAGTACTTC.